A selection of T cell receptor beta chains follows, all from one sample in a study of blood T cell repertoires in COVID-19. The method was immunoSEQ multiplex PCR; TCRdb's version includes in-frame clones alone and lacks a portion of them. The data contain 110,000 or so clones, 81% of them singletons. The sequenced sample consisted of peripheral blood. The receptors here all came from an elderly man with acute or convalescent COVID-19. Each CDR3 is given with its conserved first and last residue. Each record gives: V gene, J gene, D gene, clone size, CDR3 protein, CDR3 DNA. The D gene is left open where the match is weak. Clone size appears in some rows only: once, few, many, or a class for an expanded clone.

TRBV6-6	TRBJ2-2	TRBD2	.	CASSTSGRAVLGELFF	TGTGCCAGCAGTACCAGCGGGAGGGCCGTTCTCGGGGAGCTGTTTTTT
TRBV28	TRBJ1-4	TRBD1	.	CASSLLGQGGEKLFF	TGTGCCAGCAGTTTATTGGGACAGGGGGGGGAAAAACTGTTTTTT
TRBV27	TRBJ2-7	.	few	CASSPIIASYEQYF	TGTGCCAGCAGTCCAATTATAGCCTCCTACGAGCAGTACTTC
TRBV4-3	TRBJ1-1	.	.	CASSQDPSNTEAFF	TGCGCCAGCAGCCAAGATCCTTCGAACACTGAAGCTTTCTTT
TRBV7-9	TRBJ1-1	.	.	CASSLAESTEAFF	TGTGCCAGCAGCTTAGCGGAGAGCACTGAAGCTTTCTTT
TRBV5-4	TRBJ2-7	.	.	CASSQGTVSSYEQYF	TGTGCCAGCAGCCAGGGGACCGTCAGCTCCTACGAGCAGTACTTC
TRBV30	TRBJ2-3	TRBD2	.	CAWARGGGTDTQYF	TGTGCCTGGGCTCGGGGGGGTGGCACAGATACGCAGTATTTT
TRBV16	TRBJ2-1	TRBD2	.	CASSDGRAGEQFF	TGTGCCAGCAGCGATGGGAGGGCCGGTGAGCAGTTCTTC
TRBV27	TRBJ1-4	TRBD1	.	CASRGTGETNEKLFF	TGTGCCAGCAGGGGGACAGGGGAAACTAATGAAAAACTGTTTTTT
TRBV19	TRBJ2-3	.	.	CASSKTGQTSTDTQYF	TGTGCCAGTAGTAAGACCGGACAGACTAGCACAGATACGCAGTATTTT
TRBV5-1	TRBJ2-7	TRBD2	.	CASSIGTSGGYEQYF	TGCGCCAGCAGCATCGGGACTAGCGGGGGCTACGAGCAGTACTTC
TRBV6-1	TRBJ2-1	.	once	CASSEAARAPNEQFF	TGTGCCAGCAGTGAAGCGGCGCGGGCACCGAATGAGCAGTTCTTC
TRBV9	TRBJ2-1	.	.	CASSVEAGDYYNEQFF	TGTGCCAGCAGCGTAGAGGCAGGCGATTACTACAATGAGCAGTTCTTC
TRBV27	TRBJ2-2	TRBD2	.	CASSLYGTRTGELFF	TGTGCCAGCAGTTTATATGGGACTAGAACCGGGGAGCTGTTTTTT
TRBV7-7	TRBJ2-1	.	.	CASSPGLPSYNEQFF	TGTGCTAGCAGCCCGGGACTCCCCTCCTACAATGAGCAGTTCTTC
TRBV19	TRBJ1-1	.	.	CASSITGGDTEAFF	TGTGCCAGTAGTATTACGGGGGGGGACACTGAAGCTTTCTTT
TRBV27	TRBJ1-5	TRBD1	.	CASSQSGGDQPQHF	TGTGCCAGCAGTCAATCAGGGGGCGATCAGCCCCAGCATTTT
TRBV24-1	TRBJ2-3	.	few	CATSGAGYTDTQYF	TGTGCCACCAGTGGGGCTGGATATACAGATACGCAGTATTTT
TRBV3-1/TRBV3-2	TRBJ2-1	TRBD1	.	CASSGQGRGYNEQFF	TGTGCCAGCAGCGGACAGGGCCGCGGCTACAATGAGCAGTTCTTC
TRBV3-1/TRBV3-2	TRBJ2-1	.	.	CASTDWGSNSYNEQFF	TGTGCCAGCACCGACTGGGGCAGTAACTCCTACAATGAGCAGTTCTTC
TRBV4-1	TRBJ1-1	.	.	CASSQDLGGPNTEAFF	TGCGCCAGCAGCCAAGATCTCGGAGGGCCGAACACTGAAGCTTTCTTT
TRBV6-5	TRBJ1-1	.	.	CASVFGADTEAFF	TGTGCCAGCGTATTTGGCGCGGACACTGAAGCTTTCTTT
TRBV2	TRBJ2-1	TRBD1	.	CASRSRGNEQFF	TGTGCCAGCAGGTCCAGGGGGAATGAGCAGTTCTTC
TRBV12-3/TRBV12-4	TRBJ2-1	TRBD2	.	CASGLLAGNEQFF	TGTGCCAGCGGGTTGCTAGCGGGAAATGAGCAGTTCTTC
TRBV7-7	TRBJ2-2	.	.	CASSPANTGELFF	TGTGCTAGCAGCCCAGCGAACACCGGGGAGCTGTTTTTT
TRBV4-2	TRBJ1-5	TRBD1	.	CASSQERTGTSNQPQHF	TGTGCCAGCAGCCAGGAGCGGACAGGGACTAGCAATCAGCCCCAGCATTTT
TRBV5-1	TRBJ2-3	TRBD1	.	CASSLYRGQEDTQYF	TGCGCCAGCAGCTTGTACAGGGGGCAAGAAGATACGCAGTATTTT
TRBV28	TRBJ1-5	.	.	CASSLGISYTGSSQHF	TGTGCCAGCAGTTTAGGGATTAGTTACACAGGGTCATCCCAGCATTTT
TRBV5-1	TRBJ2-5	.	.	CASSPDGDGAQYF	TGCGCCAGCAGCCCGGACGGGGATGGGGCCCAGTACTTC
TRBV7-2	TRBJ2-6	.	.	CASTLIGARQGNVLTF	TGTGCCAGCACCTTGATTGGGGCAAGACAAGGCAACGTCCTGACTTTC
TRBV7-9	TRBJ1-1	TRBD1	.	CASSLDAGGGTEAFF	TGTGCCAGCAGCTTAGATGCAGGGGGCGGCACTGAAGCTTTCTTT
TRBV5-1	TRBJ2-4	TRBD2	.	CASSYGTSENIQYF	TGCGCCAGCAGCTACGGGACTAGCGAAAACATTCAGTACTTC
TRBV18	TRBJ2-2	TRBD1	once	CASSRWTGGNTGELFF	TGTGCCAGCTCACGGTGGACAGGGGGCAACACCGGGGAGCTGTTTTTT
TRBV28	TRBJ2-7	TRBD1	.	CASSSRTGAYEQYF	TGTGCCAGCAGTTCTAGGACAGGGGCCTACGAGCAGTACTTC
TRBV18	TRBJ1-2	.	.	CASSPQDSNYGYTF	TGTGCCAGCTCACCACAGGACAGTAACTATGGCTACACCTTC
TRBV25-1	TRBJ2-1	TRBD1	.	CASSKTGRRNEQFF	TGTGCCAGCAGTAAGACAGGGCGTAGGAATGAGCAGTTCTTC
TRBV19	TRBJ1-5	TRBD1	.	CASSKQGAQPQHF	TGTGCCAGTAGCAAACAGGGGGCGCAGCCCCAGCATTTT
TRBV7-8	TRBJ2-2	.	.	CASSLQGNTGELFF	TGTGCCAGCAGCTTACAGGGGAACACCGGGGAGCTGTTTTTT